The 20 T cell receptor beta chains in this list originate from one sample, sequenced in a study of response to subunit inactivated influenza vaccine (dated by TCRdb to the late 2010s). Library generation was performed with RT-PCR. Reads for this sample came from an Illumina HiSeq 2500. TCRdb ran its own pipeline on the public reads, namely fastp trimming at Q25 and MiXCR clone calling, and kept in-frame beta chains. Entries are consolidated by CDR3 protein sequence, retaining the most common genes and DNA. This sample has over 800,000 distinct CDR3 sequences in its table, and approximately 21% of those were observed once. The ten largest clones take up more than 8.5% of the sample. The sequences come from PBMCs from blood, collected about 5 days after vaccination. These receptors all stem from a man between 45 and 60 years old who received an inactivated influenza vaccine. Donor details come from another sample of the same person, matched by shared clones.

The V and J genes are TRBV3-1 and TRBJ1-2; D gene ambiguous. The CDR3 runs 12 residues. Germline CDR1 LGHDT, CDR2 YNNKEL (reference sequence). V was shortened by 6 bases and J by 7 bases, with 12 bases between the two germline ends. The CDR3 nucleotides are TGTGCCAGCAGTCCGAACAAAGGTGGCTACACCTTC. It is translated as CASSPNKGGYTF.

V gene TRBV7-2 combines with J gene TRBJ2-1; no firm D call. Germline loops: CDR1 SGHTA, CDR2 FQGNSA. The CDR3 loop spans 16 amino acids. The V end lost 5 bases, the J end lost 2 bases, and 16 bases lay between the germline ends. The CDR3 spells CASSPRLTSPYNEQFF. In DNA form, the CDR3 reads TGTGCCAGCAGCCCAAGACTGACCTCCCCCTACAATGAGCAGTTCTTC.

This clonotype was counted a few times. This chain connects TRBV5-1 to TRBJ2-5; D is perhaps TRBD1 (7 bases). Germline CDR1 is SGHRS and CDR2 is YFSETQ. The CDR3 is 14 residues long. The V gene lost 3 bases and the J gene lost 5 bases, with 14 bases spanning the gap. CDR3 sequence reads: CASSWGDSGETQYF. CDR3 coding DNA: TGCGCCAGCAGCTGGGGGGACAGTGGCGAGACCCAGTACTTC.

This clonotype was observed many times. V gene TRBV12-3 or TRBV12-4 combines with J gene TRBJ2-1, with D tentatively TRBD1 or TRBD2 (5 bases each). This CDR3 region has 15 residues. The V gene lost 3 bases and the J gene lost 10 bases, with 19 bases spanning the gap. This CDR3 is CASSLSGPPTREQFF. The CDR3 DNA reads TGTGCCAGCAGTTTGTCGGGGCCCCCGACCAGGGAGCAGTTCTTC.

There are a few counts of this clonotype. The chain has TRBV7-2 and TRBJ2-7, with 8 bases identical to TRBD2. The CDR3 runs to 15 residues. The germline V gene has CDR1 SGHTA and CDR2 FQGNSA. Trimming took 4 bases from V and 6 from J; bases not matched to a gene: 11. The CDR3 spells CASSSGRTSSGEQYF. The CDR3 nucleotides are TGTGCCAGCAGCTCCGGCAGGACTAGCTCTGGCGAGCAGTACTTC.

This clonotype turned up a few times. The chain combines TRBV25-1 with TRBJ2-3, with 13 bases aligning to TRBD2. CDR3 size: 18 residues. Germline loops: CDR1 MGHDK, CDR2 SYGVNS. V lost 4 bases to trimming and J lost 1 base; unmatched junction nucleotides: 8. The CDR3 DNA reads TGTGCCAGCAGTGGGTATCAAGGGACTAGCGGGGGCACAGATACGCAGTATTTT. Translation gives CASSGYQGTSGGTDTQYF.

This clonotype showed up just a few times. This chain links TRBV24-1 with TRBJ2-5; a weak D match, TRBD2 (5 bases). Between the trimmed V and J ends, which lost 3 bases and 2 bases, there was a span of 24 bases. The CDR3 loop spans 19 amino acids. The V gene's germline CDR1 is KGHDR and CDR2 SFDVKD. The CDR3 DNA sequence: TGTGCCACCAGTGATGGGTTTCCGAGCGGTGCTCCCTATCAAGAGACCCAGTACTTC. Translation: CATSDGFPSGAPYQETQYF.

This clonotype was seen only a few times. V usage is TRBV29-1 and J usage is TRBJ2-1; D is perhaps TRBD1 or TRBD2 (5 bases each). V was cut by 7 bases and J by 8 bases, with 24 bases left in between. The V gene's germline CDR1 is SQVTM and CDR2 ANQGSEA. This CDR3 contains 15 residues. CDR3 loop: CSASSGLSLGDEQFF. CDR3 coding DNA: TGCAGCGCCTCCTCGGGGCTCTCCCTTGGGGATGAGCAGTTCTTC.

The chain has TRBV7-9 and TRBJ2-1; possible D gene TRBD1, 6 bases. This CDR3 has 11 amino acids. V lost 4 bases, J lost 14 bases, and 12 bases lay in between. Germline CDR1 is SEHNR and CDR2 is FQNEAQ (reference sequence). CDR3 protein: CASSSGSGEFF. Here the CDR3 DNA reads TGTGCCAGCAGCTCCGGGTCAGGGGAGTTCTTC.

This rearrangement joins TRBV12-3 or TRBV12-4 to TRBJ1-3; D not resolved. Trimming stripped 1 base from V and 4 bases from J, with 11 bases between. The length of the CDR3 is 15 residues. This CDR3 is CASSLGGGGGNTIYF. As DNA, the CDR3 is TGTGCCAGCAGTTTAGGAGGAGGAGGAGGAAACACCATATATTTT.

The sample holds many counts of this clonotype. This chain uses TRBV6-2 or TRBV6-3 with TRBJ1-5; the D gene is possibly TRBD1 (5 bases). The CDR3 has 14 amino acids. The germline V and J ends were trimmed by 0 bases and 11 bases, with 14 bases remaining between them. Germline V gene lookup returns CDR1 MNHEY and CDR2 SVGEGT. The CDR3 DNA reads TGTGCCAGCAGTTACTCGATGGGCCCCAGGGCCCAGCATTTT. It translates to CASSYSMGPRAQHF.

This clonotype turned up a few times. CDR3 nucleotide sequence: TGCGCCAGCAGCCTACTGGCTGGGGACAGATACACCGGGGAGCTGTTTTTT. Amino acids: CASSLLAGDRYTGELFF. The chain links TRBV4-3 to TRBJ2-2; the match to TRBD1 covers 7 bases. Germline-derived CDR1 and CDR2 are LGHNA and YSLEER. V lost 4 bases and J lost 3; bases outside the gene matches: 11. The CDR3 is made up of 17 amino acids.

This sequence joins TRBV20-1 and TRBJ2-7; 7 nucleotides agree with TRBD1. CDR1 and CDR2 from the germline V gene are DFQATT and SNEGSKA (reference sequence). This CDR3 is 14 amino acids long. The V gene end was trimmed by 6 bases and the J gene end by 6 bases; junction bases not matched to a gene: 14. The chain's CDR3 is CSASPPGQRSEQYF. The CDR3 coding sequence is TGCAGTGCAAGCCCACCGGGACAGCGATCCGAGCAGTACTTC.

CDR3 sequence: CASSHGGREGKLFF. The CDR3 nucleotides are TGTGCCAGCAGCCACGGGGGGCGTGAGGGAAAACTGTTTTTT. V is TRBV7-9 and J is TRBJ1-4, with D possibly matching TRBD1 (6 bases). This CDR3 is 14 amino acids long. Trimming left V 5 bases short and J 10 bases short, with 17 bases between. Germline lookup yields CDR1 SEHNR and CDR2 FQNEAQ (reference sequence).

DNA of the CDR3: TGTGCCAGCAGTCCGGGACAGGGGGCATTGGGGTTCTTC. Its protein is CASSPGQGALGFF. The rearrangement links TRBV12-3 or TRBV12-4 to TRBJ2-1; 12 bases are a match to TRBD1. Losses at the gene ends were 5 bases for V and 15 bases for J; bases not matched to a gene: 8. The CDR3 runs to 13 residues.

The genes are TRBV28 and TRBJ1-1; possible D gene TRBD1, 6 bases. The germline V gene encodes CDR1 MDHEN and CDR2 SYDVKM. CDR3 length equals 13 residues. Trimming took 4 bases from V and 6 from J, leaving 12 bases between them. CDR3 sequence reads: CASSYREGAEAFF. CDR3 sequence (DNA): TGTGCCAGCAGTTACAGGGAGGGGGCTGAAGCTTTCTTT. Full variable domain (remainder filled in from reference TRBV28 and TRBJ1-1): DVKVTQSSRYLVKRTGEKVFLECVQDMDHENMFWYRQDPGLGLRLIYFSYDVKMKEKGDIPEGYSVSREKKERFSLILESASTNQTSMYLCASSYREGAEAFFGQGTRLTVV.

J is TRBJ2-5 and V is TRBV7-9; D may be TRBD1 (5 bases). Germline CDR1 is SEHNR and CDR2 is FQNEAQ (reference sequence). V was clipped by 5 bases and J by 0 bases, with 13 bases between them. The CDR3 is 15 residues long. CDR3 loop: CASSTSGHDQETQYF. In DNA, the CDR3 is TGTGCCAGCAGCACCTCCGGACATGACCAAGAGACCCAGTACTTC.

This clonotype has a handful of counts. This rearrangement joins TRBV5-5 to TRBJ2-3; 7 bases match TRBD2. The CDR3 covers 14 residues. Per the germline V gene, CDR1 is SGHKS and CDR2 is YYEKEE (reference sequence). The CDR3 DNA is TGTGCGGACCGACTAGCCCTTACGACAGATACGCAGTATTTT. Protein sequence: CADRLALTTDTQYF.

This clonotype showed up just a few times. The chain employs TRBV7-9 and TRBJ2-3; D not certain. This CDR3 spans 13 amino acids. Germline CDR1 and CDR2: SEHNR and FQNEAQ (reference sequence). V was shortened by 5 bases and J by 6 bases, with 12 bases between the two germline ends. Here the CDR3 reads CASSTSQTDTQYF. CDR3 nucleotides: TGTGCCAGCAGCACAAGCCAGACGGATACGCAGTATTTT.

Note on this clonotype: A read error may explain this, as a much larger clone is one base away. This chain links TRBV6-1 with TRBJ1-3; D possibly corresponds to TRBD1 (6 bases). Germline V gives CDR1 MNHNS, CDR2 SASEGT. V lost 5 bases to trimming and J lost 2 bases, with 16 bases between them. The CDR3 has 16 amino acids. The CDR3 loop is CASSIYISGAGNTIYF. In DNA form, the CDR3 reads TGTGCCAGCAGTATCTATATCTCAGGGGCTGGAAACACCATATATTTT.